Listed here is a single T cell receptor (beta chain). Its antigen specificity is not known. Base qualities were left out, and no much larger clone turns up one base away. This sample was included in a study of blood T cell repertoires in COVID-19 (dated by TCRdb to about 2020). Background on the whole study: Collaborator samples came from the United States, Italy and Spain and covered acute and convalescent phases of COVID-19. The repertoires were released in a freely available public database meant as a resource for research on the immune response to SARS-CoV-2. Deeply sampled blood TCRbeta repertoires from subjects exposed to, actively infected with, or recovered from COVID-19 were included in the dataset. Where available, HLA class I and class II types were taken from metadata supplied by the sample provider and were not determined by assay-based typing. The material from the prospective study consisted of cDNA or gDNA derived from T cells, B-cell-depleted T cells, or PBMCs. Samples came from the ongoing ImmuneRACE study (first 160 participants) plus 1,254 subjects from 6 global collaborators. The sample metadata nearly always contained a de-identified subject ID, COVID-19 status, age in years and sex. What the study reported, not specific to this receptor: Clinical and demographic metadata were provided uncurated, with the amount varying by source and participant.

The collaborating institutions used their own protocols to collect whole blood in K2EDTA tubes. For TCRbeta analysis, collaborators shipped samples as frozen whole blood, isolated PBMCs, or DNA extracted from either of those sample types. TCRbeta CDR3 regions were amplified from genomic DNA by means of the immunoSEQ Assay, a bias-controlled multiplex PCR. The original pipeline was this. Nucleated cell counts per sample were estimated from amplification of reference gene primers within the assay. Sequence reads were collapsed and filtered to measure the absolute abundance of every unique TCRbeta CDR3 rearrangement. For each sample, productive Simpson clonality was calculated by taking the square root of Simpson's diversity index across productive rearrangements. TCRdb obtained this table from immuneACCESS and retained in-frame rearrangements with V and J assigned. These tables miss some clones; where compared with another copy, unresolved V genes account for less than half of the shortfall, and the remainder is unexplained. The V and J calls and clone size are taken from that table; D and trimming were inferred from the DNA. This sample gives 70,000 or so clones in total; about nine tenths of them show up just once. Together, the top ten hold approximately 10% of the sample.

The CDR3 starts with the cysteine, ends with the phenylalanine, and has 19 residues. This entry keeps only the CDR3 DNA: 57 bases, framed from base 1. Taken from the germline V gene (reference sequence), the CDR1 and CDR2 loops are WNHNN and SYGVQD. Trimming leaves V shorter by 6 bases and J shorter by 5 bases, with the junction holding 16 bases beyond the gene matches. The sample comprised peripheral blood. This TCR was recovered from a woman aged 18 to 35 with acute or convalescent COVID-19. The rearranged segments are TRBV10-1 and TRBJ2-5; 15 junctional bases match TRBD2. The CDR3 region reads CASSSGTSGRLRTSETQYF. Read as DNA, the sequence is TGCGCCAGCAGCTCCGGGACTAGCGGGAGGTTGAGAACATCGGAGACCCAGTACTTC.